Listed here are 25 T cell receptor beta chains from one sample, sequenced in a study of T cell repertoires in breast cancer. A second nested PCR with blocking oligonucleotides suppressed unpaired genes. TCRdb independently ran MiXCR on the emulsion pairing reads; one entry per CDR3 protein. Among more than 120 distinct CDR3 sequences listed, 36% were seen once. Primers covering all TCR V genes were used in emulsion RT-PCR on CD8+ T cells. Input material: CD8+ T cells. These receptors all come from a pool of human donors with breast cancer or a healthy control (not recorded which).

V and J are TRBV6-5 and TRBJ2-5; D gene ambiguous. This CDR3 has 15 residues. Trimming removed 8 bases at V and 2 bases at J, with 18 bases between. Germline V CDR1 and CDR2: MNHEY, SVGAGI. The CDR3 DNA reads as TGTGCCAGCGATCCTCTGGGCCACATTCAAGAGACCCAGTACTTC. Amino acid sequence: CASDPLGHIQETQYF.

This clonotype is hyperexpanded (1% or more) in the sample. The chain employs TRBV9 and TRBJ2-3, with D possibly called TRBD1 or TRBD2 (6 bases each). The V and J ends lost 1 base and 0 bases respectively, with 21 bases between them. In germline, CDR1 is SGDLS, CDR2 YYNGEE. The CDR3 is made up of 19 amino acids. In DNA, the CDR3 is TGTGCCAGCAGCGTAAGCTTGAGGGGGGCTGAACCTAGCACAGATACGCAGTATTTT. It is translated as CASSVSLRGAEPSTDTQYF.

This clonotype qualifies as large. The chain joins TRBV7-6 to TRBJ1-4; D call uncertain. The V gene lost 3 bases and the J gene lost 3 bases, with 8 bases spanning the gap. This CDR3 has 14 residues. Per the germline V gene, CDR1 is SGHVS and CDR2 is FNYEAQ. The CDR3 coding sequence is TGTGCCAGCAGCTTCCTGACGGCTAATGAAAAACTGTTTTTT. It is translated as CASSFLTANEKLFF.

This clonotype was found a few times. V gene TRBV7-9 combines with J gene TRBJ2-1, with D unclear. This CDR3 region has 17 residues. Trimming pared 1 base from V and 2 bases from J, leaving 15 bases between. The germline V gene encodes CDR1 SEHNR and CDR2 FQNEAQ (reference sequence). The CDR3 is CASSLGGFPSPYNEQFF. CDR3 bases: TGTGCCAGCAGCTTAGGAGGCTTTCCCAGCCCCTACAATGAGCAGTTCTTC.

This clonotype is classed as medium-sized (0.01 to 0.1%). A clone one base away is much larger, so this may be a read error. This rearrangement joins TRBV7-3 to TRBJ1-1; TRBD1 aligns across 10 bases. After removal of 3 bases from V and 3 bases from J, the junction contained 4 bases not matched to a gene. The V gene's germline CDR1 is SGHTA and CDR2 FQGTGA. This CDR3 has 15 amino acids. Here the CDR3 reads CASSLTGGMDTEAFF. The CDR3 DNA follows: TGTGCCAGCAGCTTGACAGGGGGCATGGACACTGAAGCTTTCTTT.

In its sample, this clonotype was seen a few times. Here the CDR3 reads CATHSGNTEAFF. Here the CDR3 DNA reads TGTGCCACCCATAGCGGGAACACTGAAGCTTTCTTT. V gene TRBV28 combines with J gene TRBJ1-1; no firm D call. The CDR3 runs to 12 residues. CDR1 is MDHEN and CDR2 is SYDVKM in the germline V gene. Trimming removed 10 bases at V and 1 base at J, with 10 bases between.

This clonotype is termed medium-sized. One end of the junction does not line up with germline, which may come from a read error. This chain links TRBV6-1 with TRBJ2-1; TRBD2 matches at 8 bases. CDR1 MNHNS and CDR2 SASEGT come from the germline V gene. The CDR3 runs 14 residues. The CDR3 DNA reads as TGTGCCAGCAACGGGAGGGCTATTAACAATGAGCATTTCTTC. Translating gives CASNGRAINNEHFF.

Comments on this clonotype: In this CDR3 the conserved last residue, phenylalanine or tryptophan, is missing, so a read error is likely. The DNA is left out, because the CDR3 cannot be placed on it with certainty; the CDR3 is given as TCRdb lists it. CDR3 region: CASSLNGGYGFTL. This chain connects TRBV7-3 to TRBJ1-2; whether TRBD1, the table's D call, matches the DNA was not checked. Germline CDR1 is SGHTA and CDR2 is FQGTGA. The CDR3 has 13 residues if both end residues are counted.

This clonotype counts as large (0.1 to 1%). The chain combines TRBV7-6 with TRBJ2-2; D is unresolved. With 2 bases removed from V and 7 bases from J, the gap between germline ends came to 5 bases. The V gene's germline CDR1 is SGHVS and CDR2 FNYEAQ. The CDR3 is 12 amino acids. The CDR3 nucleotides are TGTGCCAGCAGCTTAAAGATCGGGGAGCTGTTTTTT. It codes for CASSLKIGELFF.

Turning to this clonotype: Compared with germline, one end of the junction differs, possibly owing to a read error. The V and J genes are TRBV7-3 and TRBJ1-2; tentative D call: TRBD1 (6 bases). Germline V gives CDR1 SGHTA, CDR2 FQGTGA. This CDR3 has 13 residues. CDR3 DNA sequence: TGTGCTAGCATCTTAAACGGGGGCTATGGCTACACCTTT. It codes for CASILNGGYGYTF.

This clonotype was seen a few times. A much larger clone differs from this one at a single base, so this may be a read error. V gene TRBV6-8 combines with J gene TRBJ2-2; D possibly corresponds to TRBD2 (6 bases). This CDR3 contains 16 residues. Germline CDR1 and CDR2: MNHGY and SAAAGT. The V end lost 8 bases, the J end lost 4 bases, and 20 bases lay between the germline ends. As DNA, the CDR3 is TGTGCCAGCTCTATTCAGGGCCCCGGGAGCACCGGGGAGCTGTTTTTT. Translated, it gives CASSIQGPGSTGELFF.

As regards this clonotype: At one end the junction does not follow the germline gene, possibly because of a read error. V gene TRBV6-1 combines with J gene TRBJ2-1, with D possibly TRBD1 on 5 matching bases. The CDR3 extends over 14 amino acids. Per germline, CDR1 MNHNS and CDR2 SASEGT. In DNA form, the CDR3 reads TGCGCCAGCAACGGTGGGGCCATTAAAAATGAGCAGTTCTTC. This encodes CASNGGAIKNEQFF.

This clonotype qualifies as medium-sized (0.01 to 0.1%). The V and J genes are TRBV6-8 and TRBJ2-2; perhaps TRBD1 as D (5 bases). Germline V gene sequence: CDR1 MNHGY, CDR2 SAAAGT. V was shortened by 8 bases and J by 1 base, with 17 bases between the two germline ends. The CDR3 consists of 16 residues. The CDR3 sequence is CASSIQGPGNTGELFF. The CDR3 DNA reads as TGTGCCAGCTCTATTCAGGGCCCCGGGAACACCGGGGAGCTGTTTTTT.

In this sample, this clonotype is medium-sized. This may stem from a read error, because a much larger clone lies one nucleotide away. The V call is TRBV6-1, the J call TRBJ2-1; D perhaps matches TRBD2 (5 bases). CDR3 length: 14 amino acids. Looked up from germline, CDR1 is MNHNS and CDR2 is SASEGT. The chain's CDR3 is CASNLRAINNVQFF. The CDR3 bases are TGTGCCAGCAACTTGAGGGCCATTAACAATGTGCAGTTCTTC.

Remarks on this clonotype: A junction end diverges from the germline sequence, so it may reflect a read error. The V and J genes are TRBV6-6 and TRBJ2-1, with 8 bases aligning to TRBD2. The CDR3 covers 14 residues. Germline V gene data show CDR1 as MNHNY and CDR2 as SVGAGI (reference sequence). CDR3 in DNA: TGTGCCTGTAACGGGAGGGCTATTAACAATGAGCAATTCTTC. Translating it yields CACNGRAINNEQFF.

This clonotype was counted a few times. At one boundary the junction diverges from the germline segment, which might be a read error. CDR3 protein: CASSLNGVYGYNF. CDR3 nucleotides: TGTGCCAGCAGCTTAAACGGGGTTTATGGCTACAACTTC. V gene TRBV7-3 combines with J gene TRBJ1-2; D gene uncertain. Germline V gives CDR1 SGHTA, CDR2 FQGTGA. This CDR3 region has 13 residues.

About this clonotype itself: The germline gene is not matched at one end of the junction; a read error may be the cause. This chain uses TRBV10-1 with TRBJ1-4; D may be TRBD1 (6 bases). Germline V CDR1 and CDR2: WNHNN, SYGVQD (reference sequence). The CDR3 consists of 12 residues. In DNA, the CDR3 is TGCGCCAGCAGTGAAGACAGGTCTGAACTTTTTTTT. It is translated as CASSEDRSELFF.

The chain links TRBV7-3 to TRBJ1-2; tentatively, D is TRBD1 (5 bases). V was cut by 11 bases and J by 4 bases, with 17 bases left in between. The length of the CDR3 is 13 residues. Looked up from germline, CDR1 is SGHTA and CDR2 is FQGTGA. The CDR3 loop is CAVSLDGGYGYTF. CDR3 DNA: TGTGCCGTCAGCTTAGACGGGGGCTATGGCTACACCTTC.

Sample share makes this clonotype large. The genes are TRBV7-6 and TRBJ2-2; no definite D call. Per germline, CDR1 SGHVS and CDR2 FNYEAQ. Trimming stripped 4 bases from V and 9 bases from J, with 15 bases between. The CDR3 covers 14 residues. The CDR3 loop is CASSSQVEWWELFF. The CDR3 coding sequence is TGTGCCAGCAGCTCGCAGGTCGAGTGGTGGGAGCTGTTTTTT. Looking up the rest from reference TRBV7-6 and TRBJ2-2 gives the full variable domain: GAGVSQSPRYKVTKRGQDVALRCDPISGHVSLYWYRQALGQGPEFLTYFNYEAQQDKSGLPNDRFSAERPEGSISTLTIQRTEQRDSAMYRCASSSQVEWWELFFGEGSRLTVL.

In regard to this clonotype: A read error may be the cause here, since a much bigger clone is one base away. The rearrangement links TRBV7-6 to TRBJ2-2; D is undetermined. The ends were cut back, 4 bases at V and 10 bases at J, with 16 bases in the middle. The germline CDR1 and CDR2 sequences are SGHVS and FNYEAQ. The CDR3 has 14 amino acids. CDR3: CASSSQVEWLELFF. CDR3 nucleotide sequence: TGTGCCAGCAGCTCGCAGGTCGAGTGGTTGGAGCTGTTTTTT.

On this clonotype itself: A read error may produce the germline difference seen at one junction end. The genes are TRBV7-6 and TRBJ1-1; no firm D call. CDR1 is SGHVS and CDR2 is FNYEAQ in the germline V gene. The CDR3 consists of 13 residues. CDR3 DNA sequence: TGTGCCAGCAGCTTAGGACGCAACACTGAAGTTTTCTTT. It encodes CASSLGRNTEVFF.

This clonotype ranks as medium-sized. This chain joins TRBV7-3 and TRBJ2-1, with TRBD2 identical over 14 bases. This CDR3 is 14 amino acids long. V was pared by 3 bases and J by 10 bases, with 2 bases of the junction left unmatched. From germline, CDR1 is SGHTA and CDR2 FQGTGA. The CDR3 sequence: CASSFGTSGGEQFF. Written as DNA, the CDR3 is TGTGCCAGCAGCTTCGGGACTAGCGGGGGAGAGCAGTTCTTC.

CDR3 nucleotide sequence: TGTGCCAGCAACAGGGATCTCCCCCCCTACGAGCAGTACTTC. Its protein product is CASNRDLPPYEQYF. The V call is TRBV6-1, the J call TRBJ2-7, with a weak D call TRBD1 (6 bases). This CDR3 region has 14 residues. V lost 7 bases and J 2 bases, leaving 15 bases between the germline ends. The germline V gene has CDR1 MNHNS and CDR2 SASEGT.

Comments on this clonotype: At one of its ends the junction is not consistent with the germline gene, which may arise from a read error. This chain uses TRBV7-6 with TRBJ1-4, with unresolved D. Germline lookup yields CDR1 SGHVS and CDR2 FNYEAQ. The length of the CDR3 is 14 residues. CDR3 nucleotides: TGTGCCAGAAGAGCCCTGACGGCTAATGAAATACTGTTTTTT. It encodes CARRALTANEILFF.

By sample share, this clonotype is medium-sized (0.01 to 0.1%). The chain is built from TRBV7-9 and TRBJ2-2, with D uncertain. Per germline, CDR1 SEHNR and CDR2 FQNEAQ (reference sequence). The CDR3 spans 14 residues. V was pared by 5 bases and J by 0 bases, with 7 bases between. CDR3 in DNA: TGTGCCAGCAGCCCACGGGCGAACACCGGGGAGCTGTTTTTT. Amino acid sequence: CASSPRANTGELFF.